The rows below give T cell receptor beta chains drawn from one sample of a study of human thymus T cells. Here immunoSEQ multiplex PCR was the method, and the copy in TCRdb shows in-frame clones only, minus some. Of tens of thousands of clones listed, 94% are singletons. Sequencing was performed on blood. Receptors were obtained from a boy in the first two years of life with a congenital heart defect but otherwise immunologically healthy. Each CDR3 is given with its conserved first and last residue. D genes are given only for firm matches. Clone size is shown for a subset of rows, as once, few, many or a class of expanded clone.

TGTGCCAGCAGCTTTAAGTCCGGCGGCGGGGAGCTGTTTTTT CASSFKSGGGELFF NA TRBJ2-2 TRBV7-9 NA
TGTGCCAGCAACGACAGGGGGAACACTGAAGCTTTCTTT CASNDRGNTEAFF NA TRBJ1-1 TRBV28 TRBD1
TGCGCCAGCACCTCAACAGGCTGGGGTTCCTACGAGCAGTACTTC CASTSTGWGSYEQYF NA TRBJ2-7 TRBV5-1 NA
TGTGCCAGCACCCCCCAGGGAACGGGCGAGCAGTACTTC CASTPQGTGEQYF NA TRBJ2-7 TRBV6-1 NA
TGTGCCAGCAGCCTCGGTCTGGGAGAGACCCAGTACTTC CASSLGLGETQYF NA TRBJ2-5 TRBV9 NA
TGTGCCAGCAGTCTGGGGACCGCCGGAACCGGGGAGCTGTTTTTT CASSLGTAGTGELFF NA TRBJ2-2 TRBV6-1 NA
TGTGCCAGCAGTGACCCCGGACTAGCGGGGGGGCCGAATACGCAGTATTTT CASSDPGLAGGPNTQYF NA TRBJ2-3 TRBV6-1 TRBD2
TGTGCCAGCAGTTACCCCGGGACAGGGCCAGATACGCAGTATTTT CASSYPGTGPDTQYF NA TRBJ2-3 TRBV6-5 TRBD1
TGTGCCAGCAGGGAGACTAGCACAGATACGCAGTATTTT CASRETSTDTQYF NA TRBJ2-3 TRBV7-6 NA
TGCGCCAGCAGCCAACTGGGGGCAAAGAGGACAGATACGCAGTATTTT CASSQLGAKRTDTQYF NA TRBJ2-3 TRBV4-1 NA
TGTGCCGGCGGGACACCGAACACCGGGGAGCTGTTTTTT CAGGTPNTGELFF NA TRBJ2-2 TRBV19 NA
TGTGCCAGCTCACCACTCGCCTCCCTAGGGACAGTCCAAGAGACCCAGTACTTC CASSPLASLGTVQETQYF NA TRBJ2-5 TRBV18 TRBD1
TGTGCCAGCAGTTTCGGACAGGGGGCAACTAATGAAAAACTGTTTTTT CASSFGQGATNEKLFF once TRBJ1-4 TRBV6-5 TRBD1
TGTGCCAGCAGCCCCCACGAGGGCTCGCAGTATTTT CASSPHEGSQYF NA TRBJ2-3 TRBV7-2 NA
TGTGCCAGCAGTTTATCGTCTCCAGGGGTCTTTAACTATGGCTACACCTTC CASSLSSPGVFNYGYTF NA TRBJ1-2 TRBV27 NA
TGTGCCAGCAGCCCGGGACAGGGAATGATTCAGCCCCAGCATTTT CASSPGQGMIQPQHF NA TRBJ1-5 TRBV28 TRBD1